Listed below are T cell receptor beta chains from one sample, sequenced in a study of shared clonotypes between healthy human individuals. TCRdb's copy holds only in-frame clones and misses some; the assay was immunoSEQ multiplex PCR. The data hold roughly 400,000 clones, with approximately 97% observed a single time. Sequencing input: memory CD8+ T cells sorted from blood. The receptors were gathered from a man between 25 and 39 years old in good health. Each CDR3 is given with its conserved first and last residue. Fields, in order: D gene, clone size, V gene, J gene, CDR3 protein, CDR3 DNA. A D gene is named only where the DNA matches it firmly. Clone size is stated in some rows and not others, as once, few, many or a class when expanded.

.	.	TRBV28	TRBJ1-2	CASSLDSYGYTF	TGTGCCAGCAGTTTGGACAGCTATGGCTACACCTTC
.	.	TRBV25-1	TRBJ2-3	CASSEPMLFTDTQYF	TGTGCCAGCAGTGAGCCCATGCTTTTCACAGATACGCAGTATTTT
.	.	TRBV2	TRBJ2-3	CASSEQGTDTQYF	TGTGCCAGCAGCGAACAGGGTACAGATACGCAGTATTTT
.	.	TRBV27	TRBJ2-2	CASSFSGELFF	TGTGCCAGCAGTTTTTCCGGGGAGCTGTTTTTT
TRBD1	.	TRBV13	TRBJ2-7	CASSQDRGPPDEQYF	TGTGCCAGCAGCCAGGACAGGGGCCCCCCGGACGAGCAGTACTTC
.	.	TRBV19	TRBJ2-6	CASVQAPTRSGANVLTF	TGTGCCAGTGTTCAGGCCCCGACCCGCTCTGGGGCCAACGTCCTGACTTTC
.	.	TRBV29-1	TRBJ2-3	CSVGLRSTDTQYF	TGCAGCGTTGGCCTGAGAAGCACAGATACGCAGTATTTT
TRBD2	.	TRBV5-4	TRBJ2-2	CASSTLAGGGRDTGELFF	TGTGCCAGCAGCACCTTAGCGGGAGGGGGCCGGGACACCGGGGAGCTGTTTTTT
TRBD2	.	TRBV6-5	TRBJ2-7	CASSNLAGVPEQYF	TGTGCCAGCAGCAACTTAGCGGGAGTTCCCGAGCAGTACTTC
TRBD2	.	TRBV28	TRBJ2-1	CASSGEGNEQFF	TGTGCCAGCAGTGGGGAGGGGAATGAGCAGTTCTTC
TRBD1	.	TRBV4-2	TRBJ2-3	CASSQQGAGDTQYF	TGTGCCAGCAGCCAGCAGGGGGCGGGAGATACGCAGTATTTT
.	.	TRBV6-5	TRBJ2-7	CASSYNAGPTYEQYF	TGTGCCAGCAGTTATAACGCGGGCCCTACCTACGAGCAGTACTTC
.	once	TRBV19	TRBJ2-2	CASSIEGNTGELFF	TGTGCCAGTAGTATCGAGGGTAACACCGGGGAGCTGTTTTTT
.	.	TRBV5-1	TRBJ2-1	CASSLFPTTSGYNEQFF	TGCGCCAGCAGCTTGTTTCCCACTACTAGTGGCTACAATGAGCAGTTCTTC
.	.	TRBV7-2	TRBJ2-7	CASSLGSRLDSYEQYF	TGTGCCAGCAGCTTAGGTTCCCGACTAGACTCCTACGAGCAGTACTTC
TRBD2	once	TRBV5-1	TRBJ2-1	CASSLGWGGSYNEQFF	TGCGCCAGCAGCCTCGGTTGGGGGGGCTCCTACAATGAGCAGTTCTTC
TRBD2	.	TRBV5-1	TRBJ2-7	CASSLTPGLASDEQYF	TGCGCCAGCAGCTTAACCCCTGGACTAGCTAGTGACGAGCAGTACTTC
TRBD1	once	TRBV6-1	TRBJ1-2	CASRAQGDYGYTF	TGTGCCAGCAGAGCACAGGGGGACTATGGCTACACCTTC
TRBD2	.	TRBV18	TRBJ2-3	CASSGRGTDTQYF	TGTGCCAGCTCGGGGAGGGGTACAGATACGCAGTATTTT
TRBD2	.	TRBV10-2	TRBJ2-3	CASSEGTSGRHSTDTQYF	TGCGCCAGCAGTGAAGGGACTAGCGGGAGGCATAGTACAGATACGCAGTATTTT
.	.	TRBV2	TRBJ1-2	CASSLEGRDGYTF	TGTGCCAGCAGTTTGGAAGGGAGAGATGGCTACACCTTC
TRBD2	.	TRBV7-2	TRBJ2-5	CASSLAPSGGWETQYF	TGTGCCAGCAGCTTAGCGCCTAGCGGGGGGTGGGAGACCCAGTACTTC
.	.	TRBV11-1	TRBJ2-1	CASSLDQREQFF	TGTGCCAGCAGCTTAGATCAGCGGGAGCAGTTCTTC
.	.	TRBV20-1	TRBJ2-1	CSAGGINEQFF	TGCAGTGCTGGTGGGATCAATGAGCAGTTCTTC
TRBD1	.	TRBV11-1	TRBJ2-5	CASSLRTGFKTQYF	TGTGCCAGCAGCTTGAGGACAGGATTCAAGACCCAGTACTTC
.	once	TRBV5-8	TRBJ1-3	CASSLVAGLNSGNTIYF	TGTGCCAGCAGCTTGGTAGCGGGACTGAACTCTGGAAACACCATATATTTT
TRBD2	.	TRBV7-2	TRBJ2-1	CASSLVGTIGSLQFF	TGTGCCAGCAGCTTAGTGGGGACTATCGGATCTTTGCAGTTCTTC
TRBD1	.	TRBV5-1	TRBJ2-7	CASSLGDRLHEQYF	TGCGCCAGCAGCTTGGGGGACAGGCTCCACGAGCAGTACTTC
.	.	TRBV29-1	TRBJ2-1	CSVEYRVVLYNEQFF	TGCAGCGTTGAATATAGGGTAGTTCTATACAATGAGCAGTTCTTC
TRBD1	.	TRBV30	TRBJ1-5	CAFTTGTGLSQPQHF	TGTGCCTTTACGACCGGGACAGGGCTGAGTCAGCCCCAGCATTTT
TRBD1	.	TRBV7-9	TRBJ2-4	CASTGVAKNIQYF	TGTGCCAGTACAGGGGTAGCCAAAAACATTCAGTACTTC
.	.	TRBV19	TRBJ2-1	CASSILQGGPRNEQFF	TGTGCCAGTAGTATACTCCAGGGAGGACCGCGTAATGAGCAGTTCTTC
.	.	TRBV12-5	TRBJ2-2	CASGLVPANTGELFF	TGTGCTAGTGGTTTGGTACCGGCTAACACCGGGGAGCTGTTTTTT
TRBD2	.	TRBV7-9	TRBJ2-5	CASSSRTSGRVETQYF	TGTGCCAGCAGCTCCCGGACTAGCGGGAGGGTGGAGACCCAGTACTTC
TRBD1	.	TRBV7-9	TRBJ1-1	CASSLGGGQGAEAFF	TGTGCCAGCAGCTTAGGAGGGGGACAGGGGGCTGAAGCTTTCTTT
TRBD2	.	TRBV30	TRBJ2-1	CAWSVFRPSGGNEQFF	TGTGCCTGGAGTGTATTTCGGCCTAGCGGGGGTAATGAGCAGTTCTTC
.	.	TRBV27	TRBJ2-5	CASSLNSLGRETQYF	TGTGCCAGCAGTTTGAATAGCCTGGGCAGGGAGACCCAGTACTTC
.	.	TRBV7-9	TRBJ2-3	CASSRGVDTQYF	TGTGCCAGCTCAAGGGGTGTGGATACGCAGTATTTT
TRBD2	.	TRBV5-1	TRBJ2-7	CASSSLAGYEQYF	TGCGCCAGCAGCTCTTTAGCGGGCTACGAGCAGTACTTC
.	.	TRBV7-9	TRBJ1-2	CASSLGGGGGYTF	TGTGCCAGCAGCTTAGGGGGGGGCGGCGGCTACACCTTC
TRBD2	.	TRBV5-1	TRBJ2-1	CASSSGGGHNEQFF	TGCGCCAGCAGTTCGGGGGGAGGGCACAATGAGCAGTTCTTC
TRBD2	once	TRBV7-9	TRBJ2-3	CASSLVAGVLSDTQYF	TGTGCCAGCAGCTTAGTAGCGGGAGTTTTATCAGATACGCAGTATTTT
TRBD2	.	TRBV28	TRBJ2-3	CASSPSRLAVYTDTQYF	TGTGCCAGCAGCCCTTCCAGACTAGCGGTGTACACAGATACGCAGTATTTT
.	.	TRBV7-3	TRBJ2-3	CASSPQRSGTTDTQYF	TGTGCCAGCAGCCCCCAGCGTAGCGGCACCACAGATACGCAGTATTTT
.	.	TRBV4-2	TRBJ2-1	CASSQVSAYNEQFF	TGTGCCAGCAGCCAAGTTTCGGCCTACAATGAGCAGTTCTTC
.	.	TRBV28	TRBJ1-3	CASRYRETKNTIYF	TGTGCCAGCAGGTACAGGGAGACGAAAAACACCATATATTTT
TRBD2	.	TRBV28	TRBJ2-7	CASSPQLASGEYF	TGTGCCAGCAGCCCCCAGCTCGCTAGCGGGGAGTACTTC
.	once	TRBV1	TRBJ2-3	CTSSQEGRLAGPEGGLDTQYF	TGCACCAGCAGCCAAGAAGGTAGGCTAGCGGGACCCGAGGGGGGCTTGGATACGCAGTATTTT
TRBD2	.	TRBV4-1	TRBJ2-3	CASSQDHETSGRGADTQYF	TGCGCCAGCAGCCAAGACCACGAAACTAGCGGGAGGGGGGCAGATACGCAGTATTTT
TRBD1	.	TRBV2	TRBJ2-5	CASGDRGRETQYF	TGTGCCAGCGGGGACAGGGGAAGGGAGACCCAGTACTTC
TRBD1	.	TRBV30	TRBJ1-4	CAWSVRDRPGFNEKLFF	TGTGCCTGGAGCGTAAGGGACAGGCCTGGATTTAATGAAAAACTGTTTTTT
.	.	TRBV6-1	TRBJ2-2	CASRGQGTGELFF	TGTGCCAGCAGAGGTCAGGGGACCGGGGAGCTGTTTTTT
.	.	TRBV5-8	TRBJ2-4	CASSFRAAKNIQYF	TGTGCCAGCAGCTTCCGGGCCGCCAAAAACATTCAGTACTTC